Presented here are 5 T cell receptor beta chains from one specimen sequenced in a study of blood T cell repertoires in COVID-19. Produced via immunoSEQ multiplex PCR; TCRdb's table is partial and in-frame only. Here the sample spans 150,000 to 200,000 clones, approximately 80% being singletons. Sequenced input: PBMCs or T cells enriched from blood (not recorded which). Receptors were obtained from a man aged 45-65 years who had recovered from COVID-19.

The CDR3 DNA follows: TGTGCCAGCAGCCCAAAGAGGACAGGGACCTCCTATAATTCACCCCTCCACTTT. The encoded protein is CASSPKRTGTSYNSPLHF. The chain has TRBV7-2 and TRBJ1-6, with 8 bases aligning to TRBD1. Trimming took 5 bases from V and 0 from J; bases not matched to a gene: 9. Germline V gene lookup returns CDR1 SGHTA and CDR2 FQGNSA. CDR3 length: 18 amino acids.

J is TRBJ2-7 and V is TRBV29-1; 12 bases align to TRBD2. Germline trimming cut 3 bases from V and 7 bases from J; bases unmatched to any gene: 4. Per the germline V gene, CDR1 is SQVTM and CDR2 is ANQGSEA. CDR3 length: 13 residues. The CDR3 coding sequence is TGCAGCGTTGAGACTAGCGGGAGAAGTGAGCAGTACTTC. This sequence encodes CSVETSGRSEQYF.

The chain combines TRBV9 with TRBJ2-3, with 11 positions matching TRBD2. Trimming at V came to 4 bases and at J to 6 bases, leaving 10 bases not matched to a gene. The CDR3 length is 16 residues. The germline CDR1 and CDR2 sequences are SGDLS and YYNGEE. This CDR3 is CASSLGILAGDDTQYF. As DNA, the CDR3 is TGTGCCAGCAGCTTAGGGATACTAGCGGGAGATGATACGCAGTATTTT.

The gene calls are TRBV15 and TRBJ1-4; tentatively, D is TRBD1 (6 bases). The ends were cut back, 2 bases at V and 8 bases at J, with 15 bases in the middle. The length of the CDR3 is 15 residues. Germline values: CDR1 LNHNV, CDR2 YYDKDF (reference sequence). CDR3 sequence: CATSRPPGDGEKLFF. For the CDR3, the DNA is TGTGCCACCAGCAGACCTCCAGGGGACGGCGAAAAACTGTTTTTT. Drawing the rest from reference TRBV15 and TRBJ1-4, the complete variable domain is DAMVIQNPRYQVTQFGKPVTLSCSQTLNHNVMYWYQQKSSQAPKLLFHYYDKDFNNEADTPDNFQSRRPNTSFCFLDIRSPGLGDTAMYLCATSRPPGDGEKLFFGSGTQLSVL.

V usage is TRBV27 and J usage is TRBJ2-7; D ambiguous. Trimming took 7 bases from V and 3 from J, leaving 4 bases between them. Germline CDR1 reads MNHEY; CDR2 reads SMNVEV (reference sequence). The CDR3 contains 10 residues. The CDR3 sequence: CASTLYEQYF. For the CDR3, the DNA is TGTGCCAGCACCCTCTACGAGCAGTACTTC.